The rows below give T cell receptor beta chains drawn from one sample of a study of blood T cell repertoires in COVID-19. Sequenced by immunoSEQ multiplex PCR; TCRdb stores in-frame clones only, minus some. This table holds 150,000 to 200,000 clones, 80% to 85% found once. The specimen was PBMCs or T cells enriched from blood (not recorded which). Receptors were obtained from a man in his sixties or seventies who had been exposed to COVID-19. Each CDR3 is given without its conserved first and last residue.

cdr3_length j_call v_call cdr3_aa
11 TRBJ2-7 TRBV4-2 ASSHPGGNEQY
11 TRBJ2-3 TRBV4-2 ASSQTSADTQY
14 TRBJ2-7 TRBV28 ASSLLAGGPAYEQY
16 TRBJ2-7 TRBV14 ASSQLPGLAGASYEQY
15 TRBJ2-3 TRBV7-2 ASSFAQGLLRTDTQY
15 TRBJ1-2 TRBV4-3 ASSQDRTGGKFYGYT
12 TRBJ2-7 TRBV5-1 ASSPGIRAYEQY
12 TRBJ1-3 TRBV10-3 ASGQGSSGNTIY
12 TRBJ2-2 TRBV28 ASIGGTSTGELF
12 TRBJ1-4 TRBV2 ASRREGTNEKLF
12 TRBJ1-5 TRBV27 ASSYRGGIQPQH
12 TRBJ1-5 TRBV28 ASRLTGAGGPQH
16 TRBJ1-4 TRBV4-1 ASTRARGPGGTNEKLF
19 TRBJ1-3 TRBV5-1 ASSLGLRDRGVPPPGNTIY
12 TRBJ2-7 TRBV6-5 ASSQAIDIYEQY
11 TRBJ1-1 TRBV15 ATSRGLNTEAF
12 TRBJ2-7 TRBV7-9 ASSFEGSANEQY
10 TRBJ2-1 TRBV10-2 ASSGQYNEQF
14 TRBJ1-2 TRBV19 ASSIRPGQEGYGYT
13 TRBJ2-6 TRBV28 ASSPSLAGANVLT
16 TRBJ2-3 TRBV5-5 ASSLAPVMSSRRDTQY
10 TRBJ2-7 TRBV28 ASRGASYEQY
12 TRBJ1-5 TRBV6-5 ASRDTGSLGPQH
11 TRBJ1-2 TRBV18 ASSTGEVSGYT
13 TRBJ1-2 TRBV5-1 ASSYEPGQDYGYT
12 TRBJ1-2 TRBV19 ASSPGQGGYGYT
14 TRBJ2-5 TRBV18 ASAGQGSSYQETQY
11 TRBJ1-5 TRBV12-3/TRBV12-4 ASSLSSIQPQH
12 TRBJ2-5 TRBV27 ATSPSGSGETQY
17 TRBJ2-1 TRBV7-9 ASSLARRDDQGYFNEQF
14 TRBJ2-1 TRBV5-6 ASSLMTSGVRNEQF
15 TRBJ2-1 TRBV7-8 ASRERFLGLNYNEQF
11 TRBJ2-1 TRBV29-1 SVDRTGFYEQF
12 TRBJ1-1 TRBV28 ATRTGGKNTEAF
9 TRBJ2-1 TRBV7-9 ASSNRFEQF